This TCR beta chain was obtained from a study of T cells in Graves' hyperthyroidism and ophthalmopathy. Study observations and caveats: Most expanded thyroid clonotypes above 0.001 recurred in blood. A median about 6.2 months before onset, the model predicted ophthalmopathy.

Points on this clonotype: What it recognizes is unknown. A read error may account for a junction end that differs from germline.

CDR1 and CDR2 (germline): MNHEY, SMNVEV (reference sequence). This CDR3 is 15 amino acids long. RNA transcripts provided the source from which TCR beta CDR3 regions were amplified. A first-round RT-PCR of the TCR CDR3 used the HTBI primer set. TCRdb re-called the multiplex PCR reads through MiXCR, storing one row per CDR3 protein. The sample gives 250,000 to 350,000 distinct CDR3 sequences, about a sixth of which show up once; approximately 60% is in the top ten. Uncontrolled infections, other autoimmune diseases, pregnancy or lactation led to exclusion of patients. Cells are PBMCs isolated from around 10 ml of fresh blood.

The V gene is TRBV27, the J gene TRBJ2-1; 7 bases fit TRBD1. This receptor was taken from a woman in her sixties or seventies with Graves' ophthalmopathy. The sequenced sample consisted of blood. CDR3 DNA: TGTGCCAGCAGTACGAGACAGGGCTCCTACAATGAGCAGTCCTTC. This codes for CASSTRQGSYNEQSF.